What follows are 3 T cell receptor beta chains derived from one specimen sequenced in a study of identical twins. TCRdb reprocessed the 5' RACE reads with MiXCR, giving one entry per CDR3 protein. The repertoire holds around 140,000 distinct CDR3 sequences, with roughly 3.5% as singletons. The specimen was memory T cells sorted from blood. Every receptor here comes from a man between 18 and 35 years old in good health.

This clonotype was seen only a few times. V and J are TRBV6-2 or TRBV6-3 and TRBJ2-1, with 9 bases matching TRBD2. CDR1 is MNHEY and CDR2 is SVGEGT in the germline V gene. CDR3 length: 16 residues. After removal of 6 bases from V and 7 bases from J, the junction contained 13 bases not matched to a gene. CDR3 in DNA: TGTGCCAGCAGATCTGGACTAGCGAGGGTTGGGAATGAGCAGTTCTTC. It encodes CASRSGLARVGNEQFF.

This clonotype was recorded many times. The chain couples TRBV27 to TRBJ1-5, with D unresolved. Deletions cut 5 bases from V and 4 bases from J, with 12 bases between. CDR3 length: 14 amino acids. Germline CDR1 and CDR2: MNHEY and SMNVEV (reference sequence). The CDR3 spells CASSPESRNQPQHF. The CDR3 bases are TGTGCCAGCAGTCCCGAATCTAGGAATCAGCCCCAGCATTTT.

In this sample, this clonotype turned up many times. The V call is TRBV7-6, the J call TRBJ1-1; a possible D gene is TRBD1 (6 bases). The V gene's germline CDR1 is SGHVS and CDR2 FNYEAQ. The CDR3 contains 12 residues. Trimming stripped 5 bases from V and 6 bases from J, with 10 bases between. The CDR3 reads CASSPGTPEAFF. Here the CDR3 DNA reads TGTGCCAGCAGCCCCGGGACACCTGAAGCTTTCTTT.